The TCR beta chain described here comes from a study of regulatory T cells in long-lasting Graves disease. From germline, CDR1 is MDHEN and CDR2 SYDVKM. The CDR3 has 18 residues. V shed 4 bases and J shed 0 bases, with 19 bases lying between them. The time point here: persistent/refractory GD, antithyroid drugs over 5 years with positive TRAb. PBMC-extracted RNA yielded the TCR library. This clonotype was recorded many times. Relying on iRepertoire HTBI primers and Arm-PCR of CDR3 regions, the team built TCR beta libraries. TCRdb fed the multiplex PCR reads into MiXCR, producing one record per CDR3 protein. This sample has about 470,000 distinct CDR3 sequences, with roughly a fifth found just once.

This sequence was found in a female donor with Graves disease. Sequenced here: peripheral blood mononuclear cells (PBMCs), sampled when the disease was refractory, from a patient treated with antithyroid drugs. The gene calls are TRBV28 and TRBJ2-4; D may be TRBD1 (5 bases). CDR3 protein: CASSSPSRRALAKNIQYF. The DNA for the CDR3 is TGTGCCAGCAGTTCCCCGTCCCGCAGGGCACTAGCCAAAAACATTCAGTACTTC.